This TCR beta chain is from a study of blood T cell repertoires in COVID-19. For the study at large: Both acute and convalescent COVID-19 samples were obtained from the United States, Italy and Spain.

V dropped 4 bases and J dropped 3; count of bases not matched to a gene: 8. This CDR3 is built from 15 residues. Germline CDR1 LGHDT, CDR2 YNNKEL (reference sequence). The age range of participants was about 18 to 89 years, with residence in approximately 25 US areas. Participants had their cohort set by participant-reported clinical history. Repertoires were generated with immunoSEQ multiplex PCR, while TCRdb's copy carries only in-frame clones and drops some. The data show about half a million clones, about 88% seen once. Sample: PBMCs or T cells enriched from blood (not recorded which). The receptor's source is a woman aged 60-75 years who had recovered from COVID-19. The V and J genes are TRBV3-1 (or the pseudogene TRBV3-2) and TRBJ1-1, with 7 bases identical to TRBD1. CDR3 nucleotides: TGTGCCAGCAGCCCCTCGGTCCAGGGGGACACTGAAGCTTTCTTT. It translates to CASSPSVQGDTEAFF.